The TCR beta chain described here comes from a study of Siglec-9 on CD8 T cells in melanoma. Study conclusions and caveats: An effector memory CD8+ T-cell subset seemingly accumulating in melanoma was reportedly marked and regulated by Siglec-9.

As to this clone: The antigen is not known.

Libraries were prepared by immunoSEQ multiplex PCR; TCRdb keeps only in-frame clonotypes and omits some of them. The sample includes 29,000 or so clones, about 80% of them seen just once. CDR3 size: 14 residues. Trimming at V came to 5 bases and at J to 4 bases, leaving 5 bases not matched to a gene. Germline assignment: CDR1 MNHEY and CDR2 SMNVEV (reference sequence). The sample was Siglec-9- CD8+ T cells sorted from blood. The TCR comes from a human donor in good health. The chain joins TRBV27 to TRBJ2-1; 7 bases are a match to TRBD1. CDR3 DNA: TGTGCCAGCAGTACCTGGGACAGTTACAATGAGCAGTTCTTC. Translating it yields CASSTWDSYNEQFF.